The next 19 T cell receptor beta chains were all read from a single sample in a study of T cells in Graves' hyperthyroidism and ophthalmopathy. TCR beta CDR3 regions were amplified from RNA transcripts. The HTBI primer set was used in a first-round RT-PCR of the TCR CDR3. TCRdb reprocessed the multiplex PCR reads via MiXCR and lists one record per CDR3 protein. Here the sample spans under 300,000 distinct CDR3 sequences, approximately 14% being singletons. The material sequenced was blood. The receptor set was obtained from a woman aged 40 to 50 with Graves' hyperthyroidism that later progressed to Graves' ophthalmopathy.

This clonotype has at least ten counts. This sequence joins TRBV20-1 and TRBJ2-1; D possibly corresponds to TRBD2 (6 bases). V lost 1 base and J lost 7, with 14 bases in between. Per the germline V gene, CDR1 is DFQATT and CDR2 is SNEGSKA (reference sequence). The CDR3 totals 14 residues. CDR3 loop: CSARVSGLRNEQFF. Here the CDR3 DNA reads TGCAGTGCTAGAGTCAGCGGGCTTAGGAATGAGCAGTTCTTC.

The table lists this clonotype with many counts. This sequence joins TRBV7-9 and TRBJ1-1; D is ambiguous. Trimming took 5 bases from V and 0 from J, leaving 10 bases between them. This CDR3 has 14 residues. Germline values: CDR1 SEHNR, CDR2 FQNEAQ (reference sequence). CDR3 amino acids: CASSREELNTEAFF. The CDR3 DNA reads TGTGCCAGCAGCCGCGAAGAACTGAACACTGAAGCTTTCTTT.

This clonotype was counted many times. The chain recombines TRBV19 with TRBJ1-1; TRBD1 aligns across 7 bases. Germline CDR1 and CDR2: LNHDA and SQIVND (reference sequence). The CDR3 length is 17 residues. With V trimmed by 6 bases and J by 3 bases, 16 bases remained unmatched. CDR3 sequence reads: CASRTDPGTARDTEAFF. Here the CDR3 DNA reads TGTGCCAGTAGAACAGATCCAGGGACAGCTCGGGACACTGAAGCTTTCTTT.

In its sample, this clonotype was seen many times. The V call is TRBV5-1, the J call TRBJ2-7; D is possibly TRBD1 (6 bases). The CDR3 has 15 amino acids. V lost 4 bases, J lost 8 bases, and 22 bases lay in between. From germline, CDR1 is SGHRS and CDR2 YFSETQ. CDR3 bases: TGCGCCAGCAGCGAACCGACAGGATCTCCGCTCCAGCAGTACTTC. As protein: CASSEPTGSPLQQYF.

This clonotype was counted ten times or more. V usage is TRBV19 and J usage is TRBJ2-5; D perhaps matches TRBD2 (5 bases). Trimming took off 5 bases at V and 1 base at J, with 17 bases between the two ends. The CDR3 consists of 16 residues. CDR1 is LNHDA and CDR2 is SQIVND in the germline V gene (reference sequence). This CDR3 reads CASSPGRPGSQETQYF. For the CDR3, the DNA is TGTGCCAGTAGTCCCGGACGCCCGGGAAGCCAAGAGACCCAGTACTTC.

This clonotype was seen many times. V and J are TRBV6-5 and TRBJ2-7; 7 nucleotides agree with TRBD1. The CDR3 consists of 13 residues. Germline CDR1 reads MNHEY; CDR2 reads SVGAGI. The junction had 3 bases not matched to a gene; V was cut back by 4 bases and J by 3 bases. The CDR3 DNA reads as TGTGCCAGCAGTTCAGGACAGGACTACGAGCAGTACTTC. Translating it yields CASSSGQDYEQYF.

This clonotype was found many times. The V call is TRBV27, the J call TRBJ2-7; D may be TRBD1 (6 bases). V lost 8 bases and J lost 3, with 14 bases in between. Germline CDR1 MNHEY, CDR2 SMNVEV (reference sequence). The CDR3 extends over 13 amino acids. DNA for the CDR3: TGTGCCAGCCGGCCAGGGGATCGCTACGAGCAGTACTTC. Amino acid sequence: CASRPGDRYEQYF.

In this sample, this clonotype turned up a few times. The V and J genes are TRBV5-4 and TRBJ2-7, with 7 nucleotides matching TRBD2. This CDR3 is built from 16 residues. CDR1 is SGHNT, CDR2 YYREEE, per germline (reference sequence). The trim removed 4 bases at V and 2 bases at J, leaving 12 bases unmatched. The CDR3 is CASSPMGGTATYEQYF. DNA for the CDR3: TGTGCCAGCAGCCCCATGGGGGGGACGGCAACCTACGAGCAGTACTTC.

This clonotype was seen many times. The V gene is TRBV6-5, the J gene TRBJ2-1; D is unresolved. Per germline, CDR1 MNHEY and CDR2 SVGAGI. The length of the CDR3 is 17 residues. The V end lost 2 bases, the J end lost 0 bases, and 14 bases lay between the germline ends. As DNA, the CDR3 is TGTGCCAGCAGTTACGACCCAAGGCCTTACTCCTACAATGAGCAGTTCTTC. Encoded protein: CASSYDPRPYSYNEQFF.

This clonotype was counted many times. The V call is TRBV24-1, the J call TRBJ2-7; 11 nucleotides agree with TRBD1. The CDR3 is 14 amino acids. With 4 bases clipped from V and 10 bases from J, the junction kept 8 bases outside the gene matches. Germline V gene data show CDR1 as KGHDR and CDR2 as SFDVKD. In DNA, the CDR3 is TGTGCCACCAGTGACTCCGGGACAGGGGGTTTTCAGTACTTC. Translated: CATSDSGTGGFQYF.

This clonotype was recorded at least ten times. The chain links TRBV12-3 or TRBV12-4 to TRBJ2-7, with 8 bases identical to TRBD2. This CDR3 has 16 residues. V gave up 6 bases and J gave up 0 bases; unmatched junction bases: 10. The CDR3: CASRYRSGESSYEQYF. The CDR3 DNA is TGTGCCAGCAGATACCGTAGCGGGGAGAGCTCCTACGAGCAGTACTTC.

This clonotype was counted at least ten times. The V and J genes are TRBV15 and TRBJ1-4, with TRBD1 identical over 7 bases. Germline CDR1 LNHNV, CDR2 YYDKDF (reference sequence). The CDR3 sequence is 16 residues long. V lost 3 bases and J lost 3; bases outside the gene matches: 7. CDR3 in amino acids: CATSSQGVGANEKLFF. In DNA form, the CDR3 reads TGTGCCACCAGCAGCCAGGGGGTTGGCGCTAATGAAAAACTGTTTTTT.

Ten or more counts support this clonotype. This rearrangement joins TRBV5-1 to TRBJ2-6, with TRBD1 matching 10 bases. Germline V CDR1 and CDR2: SGHRS, YFSETQ. Trimming took 5 bases from V and 1 from J; bases not matched to a gene: 12. This CDR3 has 19 residues. CDR3 sequence reads: CASRPRGTGDESGANVLTF. DNA for the CDR3: TGCGCCAGCAGGCCCCGTGGGACAGGGGACGAATCTGGGGCCAACGTCCTGACTTTC.

This clonotype has a count of ten or more. This chain joins TRBV27 and TRBJ2-7; the match to TRBD1 covers 7 bases. This CDR3 is built from 13 residues. V was pared by 5 bases and J by 5 bases, with 6 bases of the junction left unmatched. The germline V gene has CDR1 MNHEY and CDR2 SMNVEV (reference sequence). The DNA for the CDR3 is TGTGCCAGCAGTGGGACAGTCGTCAACGAGCAGTACTTC. Translation: CASSGTVVNEQYF.

This clonotype was seen ten or more times. V gene TRBV11-2 combines with J gene TRBJ2-7; D remains unclear. Germline lookup yields CDR1 SGHAT and CDR2 FQNNGV. This CDR3 has 13 residues. V lost 1 base and J 6 bases, leaving 10 bases between the germline ends. In DNA, the CDR3 is TGTGCCAGCAGCTTAGGTAGTCGAAGCGAGCAGTACTTC. This codes for CASSLGSRSEQYF.

This chain links TRBV7-9 with TRBJ2-7; 8 bases match TRBD1. Per germline, CDR1 SEHNR and CDR2 FQNEAQ (reference sequence). With V trimmed by 0 bases and J by 7 bases, 14 bases remained unmatched. The CDR3 loop spans 17 amino acids. In DNA, the CDR3 is TGTGCCAGCAGCTTAGCCCGCGGGACAGGACTAAGCGTTGAGCAGTACTTC. Protein: CASSLARGTGLSVEQYF.

This clonotype has at least ten counts. The chain recombines TRBV5-1 with TRBJ2-1, with 7 bases that match TRBD1. The CDR3 runs 16 residues. Looked up from germline, CDR1 is SGHRS and CDR2 is YFSETQ. Trimming cost V 0 bases and J 1 base; bases outside gene matches: 4. CDR3 loop: CASSLVTGVSYNEQFF. CDR3 nucleotide sequence: TGCGCCAGCAGCTTGGTTACAGGGGTGTCCTACAATGAGCAGTTCTTC.

Ten or more counts support this clonotype. CDR3: CASGLVPGGQGQFF. The CDR3 nucleotides are TGTGCTAGTGGTTTGGTACCTGGAGGGCAAGGGCAGTTCTTC. The rearrangement joins TRBV12-5 to TRBJ2-1; weak D call: TRBD2 (6 bases). The CDR3 covers 14 residues. Per the germline V gene, CDR1 is LGHNT and CDR2 is FRNRAP. The ends were cut back, 0 bases at V and 12 bases at J, with 15 bases in the middle. Based on the CDR3 plus reference TRBV12-5 and TRBJ2-1, the full variable domain is DARVTQTPRHKVTEMGQEVTMRCQPILGHNTVFWYRQTMMQGLELLAYFRNRAPLDDSGMPKDRFSAEMPDATLATLKIQPSEPRDSAVYFCASGLVPGGQGQFFGPGTRLTVL.

The chain links TRBV7-9 to TRBJ2-5; no clear D gene. This CDR3 is built from 12 residues. The ends were cut back, 7 bases at V and 4 bases at J, with 10 bases in the middle. The germline V gene has CDR1 SEHNR and CDR2 FQNEAQ (reference sequence). CDR3 DNA sequence: TGTGCCAGCACCTCAGGACGAGAGACCCAGTACTTC. Encoded protein: CASTSGRETQYF.